The clone carrying this TCR beta chain has at least ten counts. The antigen is undetermined. The entry originates in a study of T-cell reconstitution after alpha-beta-depleted transplantation in children. Study-wide findings and caveats: When one year had passed after transplant, most T-cell counts and diversity came from newly produced T cells.

Unique molecular identifiers were used in preparing the TCRbeta library. One entry per CDR3 protein, called by TCRdb with MiXCR from the PCR reads. The sample has about 300,000 distinct CDR3 sequences; about 7.3% are singletons. The CDR3 sequence is 13 residues long. With 8 bases removed from V and 5 bases from J, the gap between germline ends came to 18 bases. The germline V gene encodes CDR1 DFQATT and CDR2 SNEGSKA (reference sequence). The TCR comes from a female patient between 2 and 15 years old who had a stem cell transplant for Fanconi anemia, so the T cells may come from the graft donor. This chain uses TRBV20-1 with TRBJ1-1; D gene unclear. The specimen was peripheral blood, collected 360 days after TCRalphabeta/CD19-depleted stem cell transplant. The CDR3 is CSPLRGRVTEAFF. CDR3 bases: TGCAGTCCTCTCCGCGGGAGGGTTACTGAAGCTTTCTTT.